The 29 T cell receptor beta chains listed next were all sequenced from one sample in a study of blood T cells in healthy people across ages. Together with a sample-barcoded 5' primer, a J-beta primer mix was included in a second PCR lasting about 7 to 11 cycles. TCRdb used MiXCR to reprocess the 5' RACE reads, holding one entry per CDR3 protein. Among about 780,000 distinct CDR3 sequences listed, about 45% were seen once. The material sequenced was blood. The receptors come from an older man in good health.

As DNA, the CDR3 is TGTGCCGGGCGAAGAGGGATGGCCAATGAGCAGTTCTTC. Its translation: CAGRRGMANEQFF. V and J are TRBV2 and TRBJ2-1; tentatively, D is TRBD2 (5 bases). This CDR3 contains 13 residues. Germline V CDR1 and CDR2: SNHLY, FYNNEI. V dropped 11 bases and J dropped 6 bases, with 17 bases sitting between them.

The chain has TRBV4-1 and TRBJ2-2; no definite D call. CDR1 and CDR2 from the germline V gene are MGHRA and YSYEKL. The CDR3 length is 19 residues. V lost 4 bases and J 2 bases, leaving 23 bases between the germline ends. CDR3 DNA sequence: TGCGCCAGCAGCCGAGACTTTCTTGTAGTCACTATAAACACCGGGGAGCTGTTTTTT. It encodes CASSRDFLVVTINTGELFF.

The genes are TRBV3-1 and TRBJ2-1, with D perhaps being TRBD1 or TRBD2 (5 bases each). Germline values: CDR1 LGHDT, CDR2 YNNKEL (reference sequence). Between the trimmed V and J ends, which lost 0 bases and 10 bases, there was a span of 16 bases. This CDR3 region has 15 residues. The CDR3 region has the DNA TGTGCCAGCAGCCAAGACAGGGACGTGCGCATAGAGCAGTTCTTC. Translated: CASSQDRDVRIEQFF.

In this sample, this clonotype turned up once. This chain links TRBV6-1 with TRBJ1-1; no reliable D call. The V gene lost 7 bases and the J gene lost 10 bases, with 4 bases spanning the gap. Germline assignment: CDR1 MNHNS and CDR2 SASEGT. The CDR3 consists of 8 residues. CDR3 protein: CASTGAFF. CDR3 sequence (DNA): TGTGCCAGCACGGGAGCTTTCTTT.

The rearrangement uses TRBV10-3 and TRBJ1-4; TRBD1 might be the D (5 bases). In germline, CDR1 is ENHRY, CDR2 SYGVKD. V lost 2 bases to trimming and J lost 4 bases, with 8 bases between them. The CDR3 length is 14 residues. CDR3 protein: CAISEGGDNEKLFF. The CDR3 DNA sequence: TGTGCCATCAGTGAGGGGGGTGATAATGAAAAACTGTTTTTT.

CDR3 in amino acids: CATSDLRGQLDEQFF. As DNA, the CDR3 is TGTGCCACCAGTGATTTGCGGGGACAGCTCGATGAGCAGTTCTTC. V gene TRBV24-1 combines with J gene TRBJ2-1; 7 bases fit TRBD1. The length of the CDR3 is 15 residues. Looked up from germline, CDR1 is KGHDR and CDR2 is SFDVKD. Losses at the gene ends were 0 bases for V and 8 bases for J; bases not matched to a gene: 6.

The chain links TRBV3-1 to TRBJ2-5, with D uncertain. V was cut by 3 bases and J by 3 bases, with 14 bases left in between. Germline V gene lookup returns CDR1 LGHDT and CDR2 YNNKEL (reference sequence). The CDR3 contains 15 residues. The CDR3 bases are TGTGCCAGCAGCCAGGGTCCGACCGTTGAAGAGACCCAGTACTTC. This gives the protein CASSQGPTVEETQYF.

The V and J genes are TRBV14 and TRBJ1-1, with D uncertain. Trimming cost V 1 base and J 3 bases, with 9 bases left between them. Germline V gene data show CDR1 as SGHDN and CDR2 as FVKESK. This CDR3 has 14 amino acids. The CDR3 reads CASSQVARDTEAFF. CDR3 DNA: TGTGCCAGCAGCCAAGTGGCGAGGGACACTGAAGCTTTCTTT.

J is TRBJ2-3 and V is TRBV5-1, with 12 bases that match TRBD2. The CDR3 spans 19 residues. Germline V CDR1 and CDR2: SGHRS, YFSETQ. The V gene end was trimmed by 4 bases and the J gene end by 0 bases; junction bases not matched to a gene: 12. The DNA for the CDR3 is TGCGCCAGCAGCCCTGGTTACCTAGCGGGAGGGCCGAGCACAGATACGCAGTATTTT. This gives the protein CASSPGYLAGGPSTDTQYF. The full variable domain, in which reference TRBV5-1 and TRBJ2-3 provide the parts outside the CDR3, is KAGVTQTPRYLIKTRGQQVTLSCSPISGHRSVSWYQQTPGQGLQFLFEYFSETQRNKGNFPGRFSGRQFSNSRSEMNVSTLELGDSALYLCASSPGYLAGGPSTDTQYFGPGTRLTVL.

Turning to this clonotype: Sequence at one end of the junction differs from germline and may be a read error. The chain recombines TRBV20-1 with TRBJ2-1; D gene unclear. Looked up from germline, CDR1 is DFQATT and CDR2 is SNEGSKA (reference sequence). This CDR3 is 12 amino acids long. CDR3 loop: CSASLPYNGQFF. Written as DNA, the CDR3 is TGCAGTGCTAGCCTACCCTACAATGGGCAGTTCTTC.

This chain uses TRBV7-2 with TRBJ2-4; 12 bases are shared with TRBD2. The DNA end favors TRBJ2-7, so the J call may be wrong. From germline, CDR1 is SGHTA and CDR2 FQGNSA. CDR3 length equals 15 residues. The CDR3 DNA reads TGTGCCAGCAGCTGGAGACTAGCGGGAGTTTACGAGCAGTACTTC. It yields the protein CASSWRLAGVYEQYF.

On this clonotype: A much more abundant neighbour one base away suggests this may be a read error. V is TRBV28 and J is TRBJ2-5; TRBD1 agrees at 8 bases. Gene TRBJ2-7 matches the end of the DNA better, so the J call may be wrong. CDR3 size: 14 residues. Germline V gene lookup returns CDR1 MDHEN and CDR2 SYDVKM. CDR3 protein: CASRETGVIGEQYF. DNA for the CDR3: TGTGCCAGCAGAGAGACAGGGGTCATAGGCGAGCAGTACTTC.

This CDR3 is CSVERRGGQGAAGELFF. CDR3 in DNA: TGCAGCGTTGAAAGAAGGGGAGGACAGGGGGCGGCCGGGGAGCTGTTTTTT. The chain is built from TRBV29-1 and TRBJ2-2, with 11 bases lining up with TRBD1. V lost 2 bases and J lost 6; bases outside the gene matches: 11. Germline V lookup: CDR1 SQVTM, CDR2 ANQGSEA. CDR3 length: 17 amino acids.

Worth noting for this clonotype: One end of the junction varies from germline; a read error may be responsible. This chain joins TRBV5-5 and TRBJ1-1; D is uncertain. Germline lookup yields CDR1 SGHKS and CDR2 YYEKEE (reference sequence). CDR3 size: 15 residues. The chain's CDR3 is CASGLEESTSTEAFF. The CDR3 bases are TGTGCCAGCGGCTTGGAGGAGTCCACTTCGACTGAAGCTTTCTTT.

The chain joins TRBV4-2 to TRBJ2-1; D gene unclear. The length of the CDR3 is 14 residues. V lost 0 bases and J 4 bases, leaving 7 bases between the germline ends. Germline CDR1 and CDR2: LGHNA and YNFKEQ. The CDR3 is CASSQDRRYNEQFF. The CDR3 nucleotides read TGTGCCAGCAGCCAAGATAGGAGATACAATGAGCAGTTCTTC.

This clonotype was counted between two and nine times. This chain connects TRBV4-1 to TRBJ2-7; D remains unclear. The germline V gene encodes CDR1 MGHRA and CDR2 YSYEKL. The V gene lost 0 bases and the J gene lost 3 bases, with 12 bases spanning the gap. The CDR3 length is 15 residues. CDR3: CASSQDRYGFYEQYF. In nucleotides, the CDR3 is TGCGCCAGCAGCCAAGATCGATATGGCTTCTACGAGCAGTACTTC.

CDR3 in amino acids: CASSGLQGVGDYGYTF. DNA for the CDR3: TGTGCCAGCAGTGGATTACAGGGTGTAGGTGACTATGGCTACACCTTC. The chain couples TRBV2 to TRBJ1-2, with D possibly TRBD1 on 6 matching bases. The CDR3 sequence is 16 residues long. The V and J ends lost 4 bases and 3 bases respectively, with 18 bases between them. Germline lookup yields CDR1 SNHLY and CDR2 FYNNEI.

This clonotype was found many times. The chain couples TRBV7-2 to TRBJ2-5, with 10 nucleotides matching TRBD1. Germline CDR1 SGHTA, CDR2 FQGNSA. This CDR3 contains 15 residues. V shed 7 bases, J shed 5 bases, and the junction held 10 bases outside the gene matches. The CDR3 here is CASTPRQGARETQYF. CDR3 DNA: TGTGCCAGCACCCCCAGACAGGGGGCGCGTGAGACCCAGTACTTC.

This rearrangement joins TRBV7-2 to TRBJ2-1; either TRBD1 or TRBD2 may fit D (5 bases each). Germline CDR1 is SGHTA and CDR2 is FQGNSA. Deletions cut 5 bases from V and 6 bases from J, with 11 bases between. CDR3 length: 13 residues. The CDR3 DNA reads as TGTGCCAGCAGCGTAGGGGCGGGCAATGAGCAGTTCTTC. It is translated as CASSVGAGNEQFF.

V and J are TRBV10-3 and TRBJ2-4, with D possibly matching TRBD1 (7 bases). The DNA end is more similar to TRBJ2-7, so the J call may be wrong. The germline CDR1 and CDR2 sequences are ENHRY and SYGVKD. The CDR3 loop spans 15 amino acids. The CDR3 here is CAIKGDRDFRDEQYF. The CDR3 DNA follows: TGTGCCATCAAGGGTGACAGGGACTTTAGGGACGAGCAGTACTTC.

The genes are TRBV28 and TRBJ1-5; TRBD1 is a possible D gene (5 bases). The CDR3 spans 15 residues. The V end lost 5 bases, the J end lost 6 bases, and 17 bases lay between the germline ends. Germline lookup yields CDR1 MDHEN and CDR2 SYDVKM. This chain's CDR3 is CASSDRGGDSQPQHF. Here the CDR3 DNA reads TGTGCCAGCAGTGACCGGGGGGGGGATAGTCAGCCCCAGCATTTT.

A few counts support this clonotype. The gene calls are TRBV3-1 and TRBJ2-5; D perhaps matches TRBD2 (6 bases). V was cut by 2 bases and J by 4 bases, with 14 bases left in between. Germline CDR1 reads LGHDT; CDR2 reads YNNKEL (reference sequence). This CDR3 region has 15 residues. DNA for the CDR3: TGTGCCAGCAGCCAAAATCCGATGGGGGGAGAGACCCAGTACTTC. It yields the protein CASSQNPMGGETQYF.

For this clonotype: A much larger clone lies one base from this, so it may be a read error. The V call is TRBV14, the J call TRBJ2-1; D may be TRBD1 or TRBD2 (5 bases each). The CDR3 consists of 13 residues. CDR1 is SGHDN, CDR2 FVKESK, per germline. CDR3 DNA sequence: TGTGCCTGCAGCCCGGGGCTAGTCGGTGAGCAGTTCTTC. This gives the protein CACSPGLVGEQFF.

The chain is built from TRBV12-3 or TRBV12-4 and TRBJ2-7, with a possible D match to TRBD2 (7 bases). V lost 3 bases to trimming and J lost 7 bases, with 19 bases between them. CDR3 length equals 15 residues. The chain's CDR3 is CASSLGGLVYNEQYF. As DNA, the CDR3 is TGTGCCAGCAGTTTGGGGGGGCTAGTATACAATGAGCAGTACTTC.

The chain couples TRBV20-1 to TRBJ1-2, with D uncertain. CDR3 length: 10 amino acids. Germline CDR1 reads DFQATT; CDR2 reads SNEGSKA (reference sequence). V gave up 6 bases and J gave up 4 bases, with 6 bases separating them. CDR3 region: CSAHIYGYTF. DNA of the CDR3: TGCAGTGCCCATATCTATGGCTACACCTTC.

In this sample, this clonotype turned up a few times. The chain joins TRBV7-2 to TRBJ2-5; D is uncertain. This CDR3 is 13 amino acids long. V lost 7 bases to trimming and J lost 2 bases, with 11 bases between them. CDR1 and CDR2 (germline): SGHTA, FQGNSA. The CDR3 is CASTPGSQETQYF. For the CDR3, the DNA is TGTGCCAGCACCCCGGGCTCGCAAGAGACCCAGTACTTC.

This clonotype has just a few counts. The rearrangement links TRBV14 to TRBJ2-7; 8 nucleotides match TRBD2. The J call may be incorrect, as the DNA end agrees better with TRBJ2-5. Germline V gene data show CDR1 as SGHDN and CDR2 as FVKESK. The CDR3 is 15 amino acids. CDR3 DNA: TGTGCCAGCAGCCCGGCTAGCGGGTATCGAGAGACCCAGTACTTC. Its translation: CASSPASGYRETQYF.

This clonotype occurred many times. The V gene is TRBV20-1, the J gene TRBJ2-7; weak D call: TRBD1 (6 bases). With 2 bases removed from V and 0 bases from J, the gap between germline ends came to 11 bases. The CDR3 consists of 14 residues. The germline CDR1 and CDR2 sequences are DFQATT and SNEGSKA (reference sequence). The CDR3 DNA reads as TGCAGTGCTAGAAAAGACAGGAGCTCCTACGAGCAGTACTTC. Translating it yields CSARKDRSSYEQYF.

The chain is built from TRBV14 and TRBJ1-1, with D possibly being TRBD1 (5 bases). With 3 bases removed from V and 4 bases from J, the gap between germline ends came to 9 bases. Germline lookup yields CDR1 SGHDN and CDR2 FVKESK. The CDR3 runs 13 residues. The CDR3 DNA reads TGTGCCAGCAGCCAGCAGGGACTCACTGAAGCTTTCTTT. Translated: CASSQQGLTEAFF.